The entry below describes one TCR beta chain. What antigen it recognizes has not been identified. No much larger clone exists at a distance of one base, and base qualities are not known. The data derive from a study of T cell responses to AZD1222 COVID-19 vaccine (TCRdb year 2021). Context from the whole study: A total of approximately 230 trial participants underwent TCR sequencing, of whom 200 to 220 received two doses of AZD1222 and 26 received two doses of the MenACWY control vaccine. Trial participants were enrolled into age subgroups of 18-55, 56-69 and 70-plus years, which contained around 150, 28 and 57 TCR-sequenced participants, respectively.

The paper's findings and limits, for the study overall: Only five to seven AZD1222 recipients were SARS-CoV-2 seropositive at baseline, limiting conclusions about previously exposed vaccinees. Nearly half of unique spike-specific TCRs reportedly recognized epitopes outside regions mutated in the B.1.351 and B.1.1.7 variants. After two AZD1222 doses, both the breadth and the depth of spike-specific TCRs were significantly higher than at day 0 and than in MenACWY recipients. Because no day 14 peak-response samples were available, repertoires were characterized only after the peak T cell response. Participants were mostly white British and included more females than males, and it was suggested by the authors that clonal diversity may have been underestimated. The 56-69-year group was small, and its depth increase did not reach significance, likely because of low power. The whole spike protein was spanned by vaccine-associated CD4 TCRs, and dominant responses were seen in regions 160-218 and 743-854.

The CDR3 regions of human TCRbeta chains were analyzed by immunosequencing. As for how the authors treated the data: Repertoire TCRs were matched against a reference library of SARS-CoV-2-specific TCRs generated with the MIRA antigen-specificity platform. Breadth meant the fraction of unique TCRs that were SARS-CoV-2-associated, whereas depth meant the fraction of total T cells that were SARS-CoV-2-associated. Using the MIRA data, each spike-specific TCR was assigned both to the spike region to which the TCR was reactive and to a CD4 or CD8 class. Log10-transformed breadth and depth values were compared by one-way ANOVA with Sidak's multiple comparisons tests. TCRdb limited this immuneACCESS table to in-frame rearrangements with V and J called. A share of clones is missing; checked studies link under half to unresolved V genes, and the rest is unexplained. V and J calls and clone size are as listed in that table; D and trimming were resolved from the DNA. The sample table holds about 110,000 clones, of which over 85% were seen once. The ten largest clones add up to about 3% of the sample.

CDR1 and CDR2, looked up from the germline V gene, are SQVTM and ANQGSEA. The CDR3, cysteine through phenylalanine, is 13 amino acids long. Only the CDR3 part of the read is kept: 39 bases, read in frame from the first base. V is reduced by 4 bases and J by 5 bases, leaving a spacing of 14 bases between them. Read against the paper, the sample's time point label means: baseline before first vaccination. Per the publication, the treatment or condition label means: meningococcal conjugate vaccine given as trial control. Vaccinee samples were obtained from the UK trials COV001 and COV002, which included a single-blind randomized controlled phase 2/3 trial of AZD1222 (ChAdOx1 nCoV-19) in healthy adults. For TCRbeta chain sequencing, PBMC samples from trial participants were taken at day 0 and at day 28 after the second dose.

The rearranged chain carries TRBV29-1 and TRBJ1-1; D gene: possibly TRBD1, on 6 matching bases. The sequence was collected from an adult in good health. Here the sequenced sample was peripheral blood, taken on day 0 of MenACWY control vaccination. This receptor carries the CDR3 CSVVGRGGTEAFF. The bases read TGCAGCGTTGTCGGCAGGGGAGGAACTGAAGCTTTCTTT.